This T cell receptor beta chain appears in the sequencing data of a study of blood T cells in healthy people across ages. Study-level information: Capturing about one barcoded beta molecule per two T cells was achieved by template switching.

The authors ran a second PCR of about 6 to 11 cycles using a sample-barcoded 5' primer and a J-beta primer mix. One entry per CDR3 protein, called by TCRdb with MiXCR from the 5' RACE reads. The sample has 650,000 to 1,000,000 distinct CDR3 sequences, under 40% seen once. In this sample, this clonotype turned up many times. The sample was blood. This receptor was taken from a man aged 18-30 years in good health.

The DNA of the CDR3 is TGCAGCGTTGAGGGGGACCTCTTGAGGTCCGATACGCAGTATTTT. It codes for CSVEGDLLRSDTQYF. The gene calls are TRBV29-1 and TRBJ2-3, with D perhaps TRBD1 or TRBD2 (5 bases each). The CDR3 is 15 amino acids. CDR1 is SQVTM and CDR2 is ANQGSEA in the germline V gene. V was shortened by 3 bases and J by 6 bases, with 19 bases between the two germline ends.